The 22 T cell receptor beta chains listed next were all sequenced from one sample in a study of blood T cell repertoires in COVID-19 (dated by TCRdb to 2020 to 2021). The method behind the library was the immunoSEQ multiplex PCR assay. Imported from immuneACCESS, the table was reduced by TCRdb to in-frame sequences with V and J called. These copies leave out some clones; in studies compared against another copy, an unresolved V gene accounts for under half, and the cause of the remainder is not known. This sample gives fewer than 250,000 clones in total; roughly 84% of them show up just once. The ten largest clones take up around 7% of the sample. Sequencing used PBMCs or T cells enriched from blood (not recorded which). These receptors all stem from a man younger than 40 in a cohort exposed to, infected with or recovered from COVID-19 (not recorded which).

This chain joins TRBV28 and TRBJ2-3, with 11 positions matching TRBD2. The germline gives CDR1 MDHEN, CDR2 SYDVKM. CDR3 length: 19 residues. V lost 1 base, J lost 0 bases, and 9 bases stayed unmatched. The CDR3 protein is CASSLSSLAGATSTDTQYF. The DNA of the CDR3 is TGTGCCAGCAGTTTATCATCACTAGCGGGAGCTACTAGCACAGATACGCAGTATTTT.

DNA of the CDR3: TGTGCCAGCAGTTTACCCGGAGGGGGCAGGCGTACGCAGTATTTT. Its protein product is CASSLPGGGRRTQYF. This sequence joins TRBV27 and TRBJ2-3; a weak D match, TRBD1 (7 bases). V lost 2 bases and J 8 bases, leaving 17 bases between the germline ends. The CDR3 extends over 15 amino acids. Germline V gene data show CDR1 as MNHEY and CDR2 as SMNVEV (reference sequence).

V gene TRBV5-1 combines with J gene TRBJ2-4; 8 positions match TRBD2. J gave up 0 bases and V 4 bases, and 9 bases lay outside the gene matches. CDR1 is SGHRS and CDR2 is YFSETQ in the germline V gene. The CDR3 consists of 17 residues. The CDR3: CASSPGGTDLAKNIQYF. CDR3 in DNA: TGCGCCAGCAGCCCGGGGGGGACGGATCTAGCCAAAAACATTCAGTACTTC.

The chain couples TRBV24-1 to TRBJ1-2, with TRBD1 as a possible D gene (5 bases). The germline V gene has CDR1 KGHDR and CDR2 SFDVKD. This CDR3 region has 16 residues. V lost 4 bases and J lost 3, with 17 bases in between. CDR3 loop: CATSDPSSGSDYGYTF. The CDR3 coding sequence is TGTGCCACCAGTGACCCAAGCTCAGGGTCCGACTATGGCTACACCTTC.

Remarks on this clone: Germline is not matched at one junction end, which may reflect a read error. V is TRBV19 and J is TRBJ1-5; 7 nucleotides line up with TRBD1. The CDR3 covers 13 residues. The germline CDR1 and CDR2 sequences are LNHDA and SQIVND (reference sequence). In DNA, the CDR3 is TGTGCCAGTAGTACAAACGACAGGGCCCTGAGGAATTTT. This encodes CASSTNDRALRNF.

This clone was seen a single time. This chain's CDR3 is CATSDRSGRTLDTQYF. The CDR3 nucleotides read TGTGCCACCAGTGATAGAAGCGGGAGGACCCTGGATACGCAGTATTTT. V is TRBV24-1 and J is TRBJ2-3, with 9 bases that match TRBD2. Trimming at V came to 3 bases and at J to 6 bases, leaving 9 bases not matched to a gene. Germline V gene data show CDR1 as KGHDR and CDR2 as SFDVKD. CDR3 length equals 16 residues.

This clone was observed a few times. This chain connects TRBV9 to TRBJ2-2; D ambiguous. Germline V gene data show CDR1 as SGDLS and CDR2 as YYNGEE. Deletions cut 4 bases from V and 6 bases from J, with 13 bases between. This CDR3 has 14 residues. DNA for the CDR3: TGTGCCAGCAGCTCCCCAGGAATCGCCGGGGAGCTGTTTTTT. The encoded protein is CASSSPGIAGELFF.

The CDR3 DNA sequence: TGTGCCAGCAGTGTCGGAGCGGGAGGAAACTACAATGAGCAGTTCTTC. Translation: CASSVGAGGNYNEQFF. The chain couples TRBV2 to TRBJ2-1, with 9 bases identical to TRBD2. The CDR3 extends over 16 amino acids. J gave up 3 bases and V 4 bases, and 7 bases lay outside the gene matches. Germline V gene sequence: CDR1 SNHLY, CDR2 FYNNEI.

The gene calls are TRBV28 and TRBJ2-5, with 8 bases that match TRBD1. J lost 1 base, V lost 4 bases, and 8 bases had no gene match. Per germline, CDR1 MDHEN and CDR2 SYDVKM. CDR3 length: 16 residues. CDR3 sequence (DNA): TGTGCCAGCAGTTCCCCAGGGGGCCGGGTCCAAGAGACCCAGTACTTC. This sequence encodes CASSSPGGRVQETQYF.

This clone appeared a single time. The genes are TRBV18 and TRBJ1-1; no clear D. Germline V gene data show CDR1 as KGHSH and CDR2 as LQKENI. The germline V and J ends were trimmed by 4 bases and 1 base, with 7 bases remaining between them. The CDR3 length is 13 residues. The CDR3 region is CASSQIENTEAFF. The CDR3 DNA is TGTGCCAGCTCACAAATAGAGAACACTGAAGCTTTCTTT.

The V and J genes are TRBV24-1 and TRBJ1-2; perhaps TRBD1 as D (5 bases). The germline V gene encodes CDR1 KGHDR and CDR2 SFDVKD. The ends were cut back, 2 bases at V and 7 bases at J, with 7 bases in the middle. The CDR3 loop spans 12 amino acids. The CDR3 protein is CATSDWTIGYTF. Here the CDR3 DNA reads TGTGCCACCAGTGATTGGACAATTGGCTACACCTTC.

The rearrangement joins TRBV10-2 to TRBJ2-7, with a weak D call TRBD2 (6 bases). Looked up from germline, CDR1 is WSHSY and CDR2 is SAAADI. The CDR3 totals 13 residues. Deletions cut 5 bases from V and 6 bases from J, with 14 bases between. CDR3 in DNA: TGCGCCAGCAGTCTTAGAGGAGGGGTCGAGCAGTACTTC. Amino acids: CASSLRGGVEQYF.

This clone was picked up a small number of times. J is TRBJ2-7 and V is TRBV7-6, with D maybe TRBD2 (6 bases). Per germline, CDR1 SGHVS and CDR2 FNYEAQ. V shed 4 bases and J shed 4 bases, with 11 bases lying between them. The CDR3 loop spans 13 amino acids. The CDR3 loop reads CASSWGTSYEQYF. The CDR3 DNA sequence: TGTGCCAGCAGCTGGGGGACTTCTTACGAGCAGTACTTC.

The genes are TRBV29-1 and TRBJ2-1; 9 nucleotides agree with TRBD1. The trim removed 5 bases at V and 6 bases at J, leaving 5 bases unmatched. CDR3 length equals 13 residues. Per the germline V gene, CDR1 is SQVTM and CDR2 is ANQGSEA. CDR3 amino acids: CSVWGTGINEQFF. CDR3 sequence (DNA): TGCAGCGTTTGGGGGACAGGGATCAATGAGCAGTTCTTC.

The V gene is TRBV7-9, the J gene TRBJ1-2; D unresolved. Trimming removed 3 bases at V and 0 bases at J, with 11 bases between. The CDR3 covers 15 residues. From germline, CDR1 is SEHNR and CDR2 FQNEAQ (reference sequence). The CDR3 DNA sequence: TGTGCCAGCAGCTTTGAGGGCCGAGCTAACTATGGCTACACCTTC. This encodes CASSFEGRANYGYTF.

This chain uses TRBV11-2 with TRBJ2-5; D uncertain. The CDR3 loop spans 11 amino acids. Germline V gene lookup returns CDR1 SGHAT and CDR2 FQNNGV. V was cut by 6 bases and J by 3 bases, with 5 bases left in between. CDR3 protein: CASSREETQYF. CDR3 DNA: TGTGCCAGCAGTCGGGAAGAGACCCAGTACTTC.

The chain recombines TRBV19 with TRBJ1-6, with 9 bases fitting TRBD1. Per the germline V gene, CDR1 is LNHDA and CDR2 is SQIVND (reference sequence). The CDR3 sequence is 13 residues long. Losses at the gene ends were 6 bases for V and 10 bases for J; bases not matched to a gene: 4. This chain's CDR3 is CASSLQGASPLHF. The CDR3 DNA sequence: TGTGCCAGTAGCTTACAGGGGGCATCACCCCTCCACTTT.

This chain links TRBV3-1 (or the pseudogene TRBV3-2) with TRBJ1-6; D call uncertain. Germline CDR1 reads LGHDT; CDR2 reads YNNKEL (reference sequence). V lost 0 bases to trimming and J lost 8 bases, with 11 bases between them. The CDR3 consists of 15 residues. CDR3 sequence (DNA): TGTGCCAGCAGCCAAGATTCGGGAGAGGATTCACCCCTCCACTTT. This gives the protein CASSQDSGEDSPLHF.

The rearrangement uses TRBV24-1 and TRBJ2-1, with D maybe TRBD1 (6 bases). The V gene's germline CDR1 is KGHDR and CDR2 SFDVKD. The CDR3 runs to 21 residues. V lost 6 bases, J lost 6 bases, and 35 bases lay in between. The CDR3 loop is CATSLQRDTGKTSGRPNEQFF. The CDR3 DNA follows: TGTGCCACCAGTCTGCAACGGGACACGGGGAAAACTAGTGGGAGACCCAATGAGCAGTTCTTC.

The chain links TRBV12-3 or TRBV12-4 to TRBJ1-6; no definite D call. V lost 5 bases and J lost 9, with 11 bases in between. The CDR3 is made up of 13 amino acids. CDR3 sequence: CASSQTGISPLHF. The CDR3 DNA reads as TGTGCCAGCAGTCAAACGGGAATTTCACCCCTCCACTTT.

The V and J genes are TRBV27 and TRBJ2-2; 8 nucleotides agree with TRBD1. Germline V gene sequence: CDR1 MNHEY, CDR2 SMNVEV (reference sequence). Germline trimming cut 3 bases from V and 5 bases from J; bases unmatched to any gene: 2. The CDR3 has 14 amino acids. CDR3 sequence: CASSLHRGTGELFF. CDR3 in DNA: TGTGCCAGCAGTTTGCACAGGGGGACCGGGGAGCTGTTTTTT.

This clone has a single count. V and J are TRBV9 and TRBJ1-2; D is uncertain. CDR1 is SGDLS, CDR2 YYNGEE, per germline. V lost 4 bases and J lost 6, with 22 bases in between. This CDR3 has 16 residues. The CDR3 sequence: CASSSLMGRERDGYTF. CDR3 bases: TGTGCCAGCAGCTCCCTCATGGGGAGGGAAAGGGATGGCTACACCTTC. Full variable domain (remainder filled in from reference TRBV9 and TRBJ1-2): DSGVTQTPKHLITATGQRVTLRCSPRSGDLSVYWYQQSLDQGLQFLIQYYNGEERAKGNILERFSAQQFPDLHSELNLSSLELGDSALYFCASSSLMGRERDGYTFGSGTRLTVV.